The 7 T cell receptor beta chains given below trace back to one sample, sequenced in a study of T-cell reconstitution after alpha-beta-depleted transplantation in children. Researchers prepared the TCRbeta library using unique molecular identifiers, the study reports. MiXCR, run by TCRdb on the PCR reads, gives a single entry per CDR3 protein. The table records some 490,000 distinct CDR3 sequences, under 15% of them present only once. The source material was PBMCs from the stem cell graft donor, sampled from the stem cell graft. These receptor sequences come from a human donor who donated a stem cell graft to a child with combined immunodeficiency.

The rearrangement uses TRBV7-9 and TRBJ2-7; D not resolved. This CDR3 is built from 12 residues. V gave up 3 bases and J gave up 2 bases, with 5 bases separating them. Per the germline V gene, CDR1 is SEHNR and CDR2 is FQNEAQ (reference sequence). CDR3 coding DNA: TGTGCCAGCAGCTTCGAACCCTACGAGCAGTACTTC. Its translation is CASSFEPYEQYF.

This clonotype was observed many times. The J gene is TRBJ2-7, the V gene TRBV28, with 7 bases lining up with TRBD2. The length of the CDR3 is 14 residues. The ends lost 8 bases at V and 0 bases at J; junction bases unmatched: 7. Germline lookup yields CDR1 MDHEN and CDR2 SYDVKM. CDR3 protein: CASGEGGASYEQYF. As DNA, the CDR3 is TGTGCCAGCGGGGAGGGCGGGGCCTCCTACGAGCAGTACTTC.

The table lists this clonotype with many counts. The chain combines TRBV29-1 with TRBJ2-7; the match to TRBD2 covers 12 bases. This CDR3 has 15 amino acids. V lost 4 bases and J lost 2; bases outside the gene matches: 6. CDR1 is SQVTM, CDR2 ANQGSEA, per germline. CDR3 coding DNA: TGCAGCGTTGGGACTAGCGGGACGGGCCCCTACGAGCAGTACTTC. Translation: CSVGTSGTGPYEQYF.

This clonotype has a handful of counts. The chain couples TRBV6-2 or TRBV6-3 to TRBJ2-3; TRBD2 matches 8 bases. The CDR3 spans 16 residues. J was trimmed by 5 bases and V by 0 bases; bases with no gene match: 7. In germline, CDR1 is MNHEY, CDR2 SVGEGT. CDR3 region: CASSYSVAGGRDTQYF. The CDR3 DNA is TGTGCCAGCAGTTACTCTGTGGCGGGGGGCCGAGATACGCAGTATTTT.

This clonotype appeared a few times. The chain recombines TRBV9 with TRBJ2-7, with D unclear. This CDR3 has 13 amino acids. V lost 4 bases and J lost 5, with 13 bases in between. Per the germline V gene, CDR1 is SGDLS and CDR2 is YYNGEE. CDR3 protein: CASSPSQSHEQYF. CDR3 nucleotide sequence: TGTGCCAGCAGCCCCAGCCAGTCCCACGAGCAGTACTTC.

This clonotype has a count of ten or more. The chain carries TRBV7-9 and TRBJ1-1; the D gene is possibly TRBD1 (5 bases). This CDR3 has 14 residues. V was cut by 3 bases and J by 4 bases, with 12 bases left in between. Per the germline V gene, CDR1 is SEHNR and CDR2 is FQNEAQ (reference sequence). The CDR3, as DNA: TGTGCCAGCAGCTTCCCCCCAGGGATCACTGAAGCTTTCTTT. Its translation: CASSFPPGITEAFF.

The V and J genes are TRBV6-2 or TRBV6-3 and TRBJ2-2, with TRBD1 as a possible D gene (6 bases). The CDR3 is 14 amino acids. Trimming shortened V by 5 bases and J by 6 bases, and 13 bases separated the two germline ends. The germline gives CDR1 MNHEY, CDR2 SVGEGT. CDR3 sequence: CASSRDTQAGELFF. The CDR3 region has the DNA TGTGCCAGCAGTAGGGACACCCAGGCCGGGGAGCTGTTTTTT.